This T cell receptor beta chain was captured by sequencing in a study of shared clonotypes between healthy human individuals. Study-level findings and limits: The study sampled only blood, and tissue repertoires likely differ. The naive CD4 repertoires of a few donors were compared, and approximately 4.7% of clonotypes were shared. Incompleteness in sorted-subset sequencing, despite large depth, was shown by rarefaction.

TCRdb's copy holds only in-frame clones and misses some; the assay was immunoSEQ multiplex PCR. Seen here are more than 550,000 clones, roughly 72% observed once, and the top ten hold under 2%. With regard to this clone: Antigen specificity is unknown. The junction departs from germline at one end; a sequencing error may be responsible.

Germline V gives CDR1 MGHRA, CDR2 YSYEKL. The CDR3 consists of 13 residues. The chain recombines TRBV4-1 with TRBJ2-5; either TRBD1 or TRBD2 may supply D (7 bases each). This sequence originates from a woman in her 30s in good health. Input material: memory CD4+ T cells sorted from blood. Subset of the sample: CD45RA-negative fraction. CDR3 in DNA: TGTGCCAGCAGGGGGGGGAGTTTGAAGACCCAGTACTTC. As protein: CASRGGSLKTQYF.